This TCR beta chain was found in a study of cytomegalovirus exposure and HLA in healthy donors. The table lists this clone with a few counts. The antigen remains undetermined. PCR involved 60 Vbeta and 13 Jbeta primers. The data were produced by immunoSEQ multiplex PCR, yet TCRdb's version contains in-frame clones alone and is incomplete. The sample records 200,000 to 250,000 clones, more than 60% being singletons. Study findings and constraints: Available immune exposure information was restricted to CMV serostatus only. It was 150 to 200 TCR beta chains that were listed as cytomegalovirus-associated. The classifier was said to identify cytomegalovirus status with high specificity and sensitivity.

The CDR3 extends over 15 amino acids. Germline V gives CDR1 SGDLS, CDR2 YYNGEE. V gave up 6 bases and J gave up 0 bases, with 14 bases separating them. The sequenced sample consisted of PBMCs. The TCR sequence derives from a middle-aged man in good health and CMV-seronegative. The V gene is TRBV9, the J gene TRBJ2-3; D is possibly TRBD1 (6 bases). CDR3 region: CASTEGQFSTDTQYF. Here the CDR3 DNA reads TGTGCCAGCACTGAAGGACAGTTTAGCACAGATACGCAGTATTTT.